This T cell receptor (beta chain) was recovered during a study of esophageal squamous cell carcinoma under preoperative chemotherapy. Across the whole study: Samples included peripheral blood T cells as well as tumor-infiltrating lymphocytes.

Turning to this clonotype: Its antigen is as yet unknown.

This CDR3 is 16 amino acids long. CDR1 SGHTA and CDR2 FQGTGA come from the germline V gene. With 5 bases clipped from V and 13 bases from J, the junction kept 19 bases outside the gene matches. Using its own MiXCR run on the PCR reads, TCRdb lists one record per CDR3 protein. The sample lists about 18,000 distinct CDR3 sequences, approximately 44% occurring once. Study-wide results and limits: After chemotherapy, TCR diversity rose significantly in peripheral T cells but not in tumor-infiltrating lymphocytes. After treatment, tumor-infiltrating lymphocytes apparently came partly from blood T cells. Abundant clones tended to shrink rather than expand after paclitaxel-nedaplatin.

Time point noted: after preoperative PTX-NDP chemotherapy. The chain recombines TRBV7-3 with TRBJ2-4; 8 nucleotides line up with TRBD1. Sampling was performed from a patient given preoperative chemotherapy. The source is a human donor with esophageal squamous cell carcinoma. The donor label of this sample is uncertain. As DNA, the CDR3 is TGTGCCAGCAGCCTGTGGACAGGGATAGGCAAAAACACGCAGTACTTC. Its protein product is CASSLWTGIGKNTQYF.